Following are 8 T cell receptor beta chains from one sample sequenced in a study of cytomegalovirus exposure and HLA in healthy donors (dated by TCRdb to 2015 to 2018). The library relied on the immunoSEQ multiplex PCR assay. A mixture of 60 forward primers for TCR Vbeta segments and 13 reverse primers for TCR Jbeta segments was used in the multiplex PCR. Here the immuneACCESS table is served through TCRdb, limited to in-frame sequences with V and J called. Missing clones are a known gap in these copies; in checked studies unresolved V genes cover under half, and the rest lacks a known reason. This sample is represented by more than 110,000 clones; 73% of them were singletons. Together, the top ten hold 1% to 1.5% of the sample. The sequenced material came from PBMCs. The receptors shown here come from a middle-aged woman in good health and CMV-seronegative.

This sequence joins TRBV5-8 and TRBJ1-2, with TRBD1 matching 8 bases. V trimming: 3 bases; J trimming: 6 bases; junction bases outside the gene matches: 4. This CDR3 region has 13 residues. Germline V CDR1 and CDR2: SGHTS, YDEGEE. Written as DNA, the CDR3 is TGTGCCAGCAGCTATAGACAGGGGAATGGCTACACCTTC. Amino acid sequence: CASSYRQGNGYTF.

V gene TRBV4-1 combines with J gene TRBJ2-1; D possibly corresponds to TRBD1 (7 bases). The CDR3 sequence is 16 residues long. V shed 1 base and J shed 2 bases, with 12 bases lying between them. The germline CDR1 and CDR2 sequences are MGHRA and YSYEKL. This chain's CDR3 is CASSQGSRGAYNEQFF. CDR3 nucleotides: TGCGCCAGCAGCCAAGGTAGCAGGGGGGCCTACAATGAGCAGTTCTTC.

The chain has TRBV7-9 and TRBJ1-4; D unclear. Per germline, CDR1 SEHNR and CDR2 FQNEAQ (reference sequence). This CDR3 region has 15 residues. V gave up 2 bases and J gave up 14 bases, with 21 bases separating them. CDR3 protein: CASSLNPLPGNELFF. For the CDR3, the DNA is TGTGCCAGCAGCTTAAACCCACTGCCCGGGAATGAGCTGTTTTTT. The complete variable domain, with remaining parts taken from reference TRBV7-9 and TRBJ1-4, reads DTGVSQNPRHKITKRGQNVTFRCDPISEHNRLYWYRQTLGQGPEFLTYFQNEAQLEKSRLLSDRFSAERPKGSFSTLEIQRTEQGDSAMYLCASSLNPLPGNELFFGSGTQLSVL.

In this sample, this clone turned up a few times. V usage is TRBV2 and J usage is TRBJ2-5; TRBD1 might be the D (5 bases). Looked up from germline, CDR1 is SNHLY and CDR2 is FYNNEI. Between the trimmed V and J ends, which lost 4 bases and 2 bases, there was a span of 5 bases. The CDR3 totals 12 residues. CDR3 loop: CASSGQQETQYF. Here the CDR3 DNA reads TGTGCCAGCAGTGGACAGCAAGAGACCCAGTACTTC.

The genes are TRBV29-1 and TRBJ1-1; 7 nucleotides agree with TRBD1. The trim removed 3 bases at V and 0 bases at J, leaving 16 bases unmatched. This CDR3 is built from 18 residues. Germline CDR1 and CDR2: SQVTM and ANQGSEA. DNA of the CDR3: TGCAGCGTTGATTCCGGTGAAGACAGGGTTGTCGTGAACACTGAAGCTTTCTTT. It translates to CSVDSGEDRVVVNTEAFF.

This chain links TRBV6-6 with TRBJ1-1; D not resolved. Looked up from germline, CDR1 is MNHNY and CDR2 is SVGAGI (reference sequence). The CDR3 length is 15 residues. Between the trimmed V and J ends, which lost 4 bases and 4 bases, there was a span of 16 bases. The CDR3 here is CASSSKDSRTTEAFF. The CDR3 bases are TGTGCCAGCAGTTCAAAGGACTCCCGGACCACTGAAGCTTTCTTT.

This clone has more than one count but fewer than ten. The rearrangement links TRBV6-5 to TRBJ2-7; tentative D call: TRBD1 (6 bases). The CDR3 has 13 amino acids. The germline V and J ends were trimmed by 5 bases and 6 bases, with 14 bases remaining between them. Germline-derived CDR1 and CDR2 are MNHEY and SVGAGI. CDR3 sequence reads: CASSREGDSEQYF. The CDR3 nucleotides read TGTGCCAGCAGTCGCGAGGGGGATAGCGAGCAGTACTTC.

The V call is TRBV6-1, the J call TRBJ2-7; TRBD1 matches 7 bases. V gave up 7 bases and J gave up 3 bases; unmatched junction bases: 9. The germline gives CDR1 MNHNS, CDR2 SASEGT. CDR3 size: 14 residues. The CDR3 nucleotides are TGTGCCAGCACCCGGACAGGAGCCTTCTACGAGCAGTACTTC. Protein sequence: CASTRTGAFYEQYF.